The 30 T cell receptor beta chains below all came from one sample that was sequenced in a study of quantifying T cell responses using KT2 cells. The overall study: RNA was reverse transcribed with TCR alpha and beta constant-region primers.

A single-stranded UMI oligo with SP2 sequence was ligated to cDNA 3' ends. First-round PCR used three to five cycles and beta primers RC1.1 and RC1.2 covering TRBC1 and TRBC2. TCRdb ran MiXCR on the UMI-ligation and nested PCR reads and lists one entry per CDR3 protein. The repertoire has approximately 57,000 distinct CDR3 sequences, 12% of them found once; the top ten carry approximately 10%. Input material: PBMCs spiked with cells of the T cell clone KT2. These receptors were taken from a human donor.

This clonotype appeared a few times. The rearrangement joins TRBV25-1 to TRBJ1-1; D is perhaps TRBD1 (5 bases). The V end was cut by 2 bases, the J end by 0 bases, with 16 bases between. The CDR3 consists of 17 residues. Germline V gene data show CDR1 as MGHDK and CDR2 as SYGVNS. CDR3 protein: CASSEIGAPLMNTEAFF. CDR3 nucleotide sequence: TGTGCCAGCAGTGAAATAGGGGCCCCCCTCATGAACACTGAAGCTTTCTTT. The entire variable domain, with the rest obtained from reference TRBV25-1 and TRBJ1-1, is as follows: EADIYQTPRYLVIGTGKKITLECSQTMGHDKMYWYQQDPGMELHLIHYSYGVNSTEKGDLSSESTVSRIRTEHFPLTLESARPSHTSQYLCASSEIGAPLMNTEAFFGQGTRLTVV.

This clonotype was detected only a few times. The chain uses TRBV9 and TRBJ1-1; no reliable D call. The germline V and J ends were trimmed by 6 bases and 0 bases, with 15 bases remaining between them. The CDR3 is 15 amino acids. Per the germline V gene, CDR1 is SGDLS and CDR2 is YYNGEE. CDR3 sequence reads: CASTEGQVMNTEAFF. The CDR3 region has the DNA TGTGCCAGCACCGAGGGTCAGGTCATGAACACTGAAGCTTTCTTT.

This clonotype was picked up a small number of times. The CDR3: CASSLDWVENEKLFF. The CDR3 DNA is TGTGCCAGCAGCTTAGATTGGGTGGAGAATGAAAAACTGTTTTTT. The chain combines TRBV7-9 with TRBJ1-4; D is undetermined. V lost 1 base and J lost 5, with 11 bases in between. The length of the CDR3 is 15 residues. Germline assignment: CDR1 SEHNR and CDR2 FQNEAQ (reference sequence).

CDR3 sequence reads: CASTLWGIRDTGTGELFF. For the CDR3, the DNA is TGTGCCAGCACCTTATGGGGGATCCGGGACACAGGCACCGGGGAGCTGTTTTTT. The chain joins TRBV12-3 or TRBV12-4 to TRBJ2-2; the D gene is possibly TRBD1 (6 bases). This CDR3 contains 18 residues. The ends were cut back, 7 bases at V and 4 bases at J, with 25 bases in the middle.

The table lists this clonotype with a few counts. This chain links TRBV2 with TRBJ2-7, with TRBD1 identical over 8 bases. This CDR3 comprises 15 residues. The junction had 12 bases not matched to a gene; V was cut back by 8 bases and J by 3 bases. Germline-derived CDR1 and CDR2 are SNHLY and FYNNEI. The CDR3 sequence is CASAPRSGGIYEQYF. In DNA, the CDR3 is TGTGCCAGCGCCCCGAGGTCAGGGGGCATCTACGAGCAGTACTTC.

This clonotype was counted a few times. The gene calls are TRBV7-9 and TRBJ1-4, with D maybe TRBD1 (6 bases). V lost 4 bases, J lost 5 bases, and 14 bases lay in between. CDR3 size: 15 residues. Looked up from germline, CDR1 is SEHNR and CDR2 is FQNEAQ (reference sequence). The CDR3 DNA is TGTGCCAGCAGCTCAGGAGGACAGTGGAATGAAAAACTGTTTTTT. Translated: CASSSGGQWNEKLFF.

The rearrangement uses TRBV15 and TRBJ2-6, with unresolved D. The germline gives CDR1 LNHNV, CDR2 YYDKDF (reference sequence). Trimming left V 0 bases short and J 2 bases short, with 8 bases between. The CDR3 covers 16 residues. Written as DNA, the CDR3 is TGTGCCACCAGCAGAGATAAAGGGACTGGGGCCAACGTCCTGACTTTC. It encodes CATSRDKGTGANVLTF.

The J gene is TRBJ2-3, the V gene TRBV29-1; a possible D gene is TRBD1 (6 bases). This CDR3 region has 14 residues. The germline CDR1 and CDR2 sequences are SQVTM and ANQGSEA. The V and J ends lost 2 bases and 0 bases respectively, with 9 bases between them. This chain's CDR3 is CSVEPTGSTDTQYF. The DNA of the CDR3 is TGCAGCGTTGAACCCACAGGGAGCACAGATACGCAGTATTTT.

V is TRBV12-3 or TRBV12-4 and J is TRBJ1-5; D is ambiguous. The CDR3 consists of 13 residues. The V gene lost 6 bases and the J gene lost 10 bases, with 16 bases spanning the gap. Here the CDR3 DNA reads TGTGCCAGCAGCCAAACGGCCCGCGGACCCCAGCATTTT. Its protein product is CASSQTARGPQHF.

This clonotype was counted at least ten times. The CDR3 spells CASNQGGTHRYNEQFF. The DNA of the CDR3 is TGTGCCAGCAACCAAGGCGGGACGCACCGTTACAATGAGCAGTTCTTC. The chain uses TRBV6-2 or TRBV6-3 and TRBJ2-1; a weak D match, TRBD2 (6 bases). The CDR3 consists of 16 residues. The V end lost 7 bases, the J end lost 4 bases, and 20 bases lay between the germline ends. CDR1 MNHEY and CDR2 SVGEGT come from the germline V gene.

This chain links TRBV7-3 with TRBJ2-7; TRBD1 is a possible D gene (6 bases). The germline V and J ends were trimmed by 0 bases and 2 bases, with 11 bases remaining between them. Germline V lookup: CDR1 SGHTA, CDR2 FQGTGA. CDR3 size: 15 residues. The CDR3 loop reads CASSLTAGATYEQYF. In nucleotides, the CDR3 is TGTGCCAGCAGCTTAACTGCAGGGGCCACCTACGAGCAGTACTTC.

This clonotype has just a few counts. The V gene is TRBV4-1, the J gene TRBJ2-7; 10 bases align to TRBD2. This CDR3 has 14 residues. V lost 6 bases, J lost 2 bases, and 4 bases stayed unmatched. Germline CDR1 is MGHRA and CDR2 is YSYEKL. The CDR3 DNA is TGCGCCAGCAGGGGAGCGGGGGGGGCCTACGAGCAGTACTTC. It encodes CASRGAGGAYEQYF.

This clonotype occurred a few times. CDR3 loop: CSAREPSKSTDTQYF. The CDR3 DNA follows: TGCAGTGCTAGAGAGCCTAGCAAGAGCACAGATACGCAGTATTTT. The chain couples TRBV20-1 to TRBJ2-3; D is perhaps TRBD2 (5 bases). This CDR3 is 15 amino acids long. Per germline, CDR1 DFQATT and CDR2 SNEGSKA (reference sequence). Trimming removed 0 bases from V and 0 bases from J, with 10 bases in between.

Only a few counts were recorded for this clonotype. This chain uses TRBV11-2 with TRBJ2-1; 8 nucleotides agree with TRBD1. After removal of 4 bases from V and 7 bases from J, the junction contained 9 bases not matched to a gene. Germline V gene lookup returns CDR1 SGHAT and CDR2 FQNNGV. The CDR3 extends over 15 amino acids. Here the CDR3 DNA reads TGTGCCAGCAGCTCACTCCAGGGGGCGCGGAATGAGCAGTTCTTC. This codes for CASSSLQGARNEQFF.

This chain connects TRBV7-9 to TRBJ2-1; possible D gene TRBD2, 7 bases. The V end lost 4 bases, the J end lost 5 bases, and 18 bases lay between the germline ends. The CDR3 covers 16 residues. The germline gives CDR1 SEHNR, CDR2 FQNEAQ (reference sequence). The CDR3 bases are TGTGCCAGCAGCTCAAGGGGGGGCCAGTTCAACAATGAGCAGTTCTTC. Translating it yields CASSSRGGQFNNEQFF.

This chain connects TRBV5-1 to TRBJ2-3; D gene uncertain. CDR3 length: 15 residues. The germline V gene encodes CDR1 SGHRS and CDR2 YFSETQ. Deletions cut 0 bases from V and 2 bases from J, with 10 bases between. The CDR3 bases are TGCGCCAGCAGCTTGGGTCCAGTCCACACAGATACGCAGTATTTT. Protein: CASSLGPVHTDTQYF. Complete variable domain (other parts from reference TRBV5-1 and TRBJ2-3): KAGVTQTPRYLIKTRGQQVTLSCSPISGHRSVSWYQQTPGQGLQFLFEYFSETQRNKGNFPGRFSGRQFSNSRSEMNVSTLELGDSALYLCASSLGPVHTDTQYFGPGTRLTVL.

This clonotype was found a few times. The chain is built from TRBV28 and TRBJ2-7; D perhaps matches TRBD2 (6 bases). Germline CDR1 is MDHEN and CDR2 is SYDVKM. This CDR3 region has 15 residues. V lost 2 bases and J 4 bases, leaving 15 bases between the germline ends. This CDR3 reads CASSLASGYPYEQYF. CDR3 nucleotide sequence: TGTGCCAGCAGTTTAGCCAGCGGGTACCCGTACGAGCAGTACTTC.

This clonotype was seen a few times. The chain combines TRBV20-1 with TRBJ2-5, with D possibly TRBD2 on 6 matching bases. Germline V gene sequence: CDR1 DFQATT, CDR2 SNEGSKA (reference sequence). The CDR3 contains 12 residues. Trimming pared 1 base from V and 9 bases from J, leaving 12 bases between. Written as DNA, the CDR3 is TGCAGTGCTAGAGCGGGAGAAAAGTCCCAGTACTTC. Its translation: CSARAGEKSQYF.

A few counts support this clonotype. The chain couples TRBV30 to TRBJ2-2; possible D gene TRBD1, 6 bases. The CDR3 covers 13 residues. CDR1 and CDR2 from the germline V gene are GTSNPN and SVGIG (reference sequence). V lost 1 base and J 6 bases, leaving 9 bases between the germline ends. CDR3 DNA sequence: TGTGCCTGGAGTGGAGGGGGTCCCGGGGAGCTGTTTTTT. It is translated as CAWSGGGPGELFF. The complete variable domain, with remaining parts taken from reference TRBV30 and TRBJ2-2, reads SQTIHQWPATLVQPVGSPLSLECTVEGTSNPNLYWYRQAAGRGLQLLFYSVGIGQISSEVPQNLSASRPQDRQFILSSKKLLLSDSGFYLCAWSGGGPGELFFGEGSRLTVL.

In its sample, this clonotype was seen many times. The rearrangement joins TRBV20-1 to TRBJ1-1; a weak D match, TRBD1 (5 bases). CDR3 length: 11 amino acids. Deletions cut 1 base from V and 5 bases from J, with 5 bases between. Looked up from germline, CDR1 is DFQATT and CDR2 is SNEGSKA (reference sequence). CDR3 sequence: CSARGGTEAFF. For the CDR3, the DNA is TGCAGTGCTAGAGGGGGGACTGAAGCTTTCTTT.

In DNA form, the CDR3 reads TGTGCCAGCAGTGAAATCCGCGGGACAGGGGGGGATCAGCCCCAGCATTTT. This codes for CASSEIRGTGGDQPQHF. The rearrangement uses TRBV6-1 and TRBJ1-5, with 11 bases aligning to TRBD1. This CDR3 comprises 17 residues. Per germline, CDR1 MNHNS and CDR2 SASEGT. V was pared by 2 bases and J by 5 bases, with 8 bases of the junction left unmatched.

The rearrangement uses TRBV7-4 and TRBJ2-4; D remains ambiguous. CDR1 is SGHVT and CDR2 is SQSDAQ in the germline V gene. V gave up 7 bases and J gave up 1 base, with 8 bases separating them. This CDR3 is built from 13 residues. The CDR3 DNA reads TGTGCCAGCACCCCAGGCGCCAAAAACATTCAGTACTTC. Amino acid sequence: CASTPGAKNIQYF.

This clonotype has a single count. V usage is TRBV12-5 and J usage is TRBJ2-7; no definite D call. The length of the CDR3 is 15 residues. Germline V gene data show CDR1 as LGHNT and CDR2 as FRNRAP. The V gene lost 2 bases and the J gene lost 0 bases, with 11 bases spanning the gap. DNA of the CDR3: TGTGCTAGTGGTTTGAGTTCCTCTAGCTCCTACGAGCAGTACTTC. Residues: CASGLSSSSSYEQYF.

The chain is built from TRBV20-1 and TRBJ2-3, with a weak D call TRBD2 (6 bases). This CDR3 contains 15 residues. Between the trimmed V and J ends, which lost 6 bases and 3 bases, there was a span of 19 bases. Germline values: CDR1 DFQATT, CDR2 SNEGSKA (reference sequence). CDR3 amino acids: CSATELGLYTDTQYF. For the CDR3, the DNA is TGCAGTGCGACTGAACTCGGACTATATACAGATACGCAGTATTTT.

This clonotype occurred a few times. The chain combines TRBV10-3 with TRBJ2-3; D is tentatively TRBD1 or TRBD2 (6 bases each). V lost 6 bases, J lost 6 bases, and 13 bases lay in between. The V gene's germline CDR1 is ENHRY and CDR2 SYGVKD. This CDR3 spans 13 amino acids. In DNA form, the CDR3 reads TGTGCCATCAGAACGGAGGGGGGCGATACGCAGTATTTT. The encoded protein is CAIRTEGGDTQYF.

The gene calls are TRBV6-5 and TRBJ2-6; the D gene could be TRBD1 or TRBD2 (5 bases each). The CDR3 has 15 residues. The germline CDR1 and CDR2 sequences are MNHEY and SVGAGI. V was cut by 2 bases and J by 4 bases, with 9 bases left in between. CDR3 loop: CASSYGTDGANVLTF. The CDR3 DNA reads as TGTGCCAGCAGTTACGGGACCGACGGGGCCAACGTCCTGACTTTC.

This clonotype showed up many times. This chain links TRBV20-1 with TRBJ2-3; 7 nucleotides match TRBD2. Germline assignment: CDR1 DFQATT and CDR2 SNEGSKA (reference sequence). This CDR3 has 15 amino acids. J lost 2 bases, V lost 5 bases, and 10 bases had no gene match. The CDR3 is CSAPASGTNTDTQYF. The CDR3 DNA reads TGCAGTGCTCCGGCTTCCGGGACTAACACAGATACGCAGTATTTT.

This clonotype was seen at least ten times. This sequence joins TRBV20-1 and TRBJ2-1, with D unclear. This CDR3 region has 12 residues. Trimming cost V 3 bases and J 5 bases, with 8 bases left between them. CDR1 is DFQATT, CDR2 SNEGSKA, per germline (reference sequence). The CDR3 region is CSASPLNNEQFF. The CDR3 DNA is TGCAGTGCTAGTCCCCTCAACAATGAGCAGTTCTTC.

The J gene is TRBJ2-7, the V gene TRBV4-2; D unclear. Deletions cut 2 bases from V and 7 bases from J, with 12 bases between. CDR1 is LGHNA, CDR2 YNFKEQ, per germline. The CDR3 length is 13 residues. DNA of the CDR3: TGTGCCAGCAGCCAACCATCCGGGTTAGAGCAGTACTTC. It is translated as CASSQPSGLEQYF.

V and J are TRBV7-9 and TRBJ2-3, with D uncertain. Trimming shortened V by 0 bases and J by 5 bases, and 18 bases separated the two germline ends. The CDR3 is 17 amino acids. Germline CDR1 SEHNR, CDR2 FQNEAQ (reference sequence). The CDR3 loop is CASSLAWSDDIGDTQYF. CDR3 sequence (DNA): TGTGCCAGCAGCTTAGCATGGTCAGATGATATAGGAGATACGCAGTATTTT.